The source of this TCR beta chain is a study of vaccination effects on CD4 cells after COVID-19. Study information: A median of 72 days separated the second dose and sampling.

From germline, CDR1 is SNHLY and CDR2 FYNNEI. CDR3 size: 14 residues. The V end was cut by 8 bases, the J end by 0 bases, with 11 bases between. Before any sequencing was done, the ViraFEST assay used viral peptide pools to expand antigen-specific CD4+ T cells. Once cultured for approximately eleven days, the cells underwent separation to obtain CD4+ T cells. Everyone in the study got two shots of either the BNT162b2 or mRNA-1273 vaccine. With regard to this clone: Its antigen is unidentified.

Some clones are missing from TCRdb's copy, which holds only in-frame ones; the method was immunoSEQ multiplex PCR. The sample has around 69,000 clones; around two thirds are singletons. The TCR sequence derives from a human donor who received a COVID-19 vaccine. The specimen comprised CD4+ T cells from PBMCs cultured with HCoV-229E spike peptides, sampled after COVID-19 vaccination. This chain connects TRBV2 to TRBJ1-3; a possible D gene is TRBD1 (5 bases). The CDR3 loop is CASRGVFSGNTIYF. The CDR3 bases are TGTGCCAGCCGAGGGGTATTCTCTGGAAACACCATATATTTT.